Shown below are 17 T cell receptor beta chains from a single sample sequenced in a study of cytotoxic CD8 clonotypes in ibrutinib-treated CLL. Assay used: immunoSEQ multiplex PCR; TCRdb lists only in-frame clones, some missing. The profile shows roughly 56,000 clones, less than 75% of them singletons. The material was PBMCs, obtained after 12 months of ibrutinib treatment. The receptors were sampled from a human donor with chronic lymphocytic leukemia.

The chain is built from TRBV6-5 and TRBJ2-5; D assignment may be TRBD1 or TRBD2 (5 bases each). There are 15 residues in the CDR3. Germline V gene lookup returns CDR1 MNHEY and CDR2 SVGAGI. V was cut by 9 bases and J by 5 bases, with 22 bases left in between. CDR3 amino acids: CASSPTGGRLETQYF. In DNA form, the CDR3 reads TGTGCCAGTTCCCCAACAGGAGGCCGACTGGAGACCCAGTACTTC.

This chain connects TRBV5-5 to TRBJ1-1; the D is unclear. Germline loops: CDR1 SGHKS, CDR2 YYEKEE (reference sequence). Trimming stripped 4 bases from V and 2 bases from J, with 12 bases between. This CDR3 contains 14 residues. CDR3 sequence: CASSLFSLNTEAFF. CDR3 coding DNA: TGTGCCAGCAGCCTATTTAGCCTCAACACTGAAGCTTTCTTT.

This clone was recorded a few times. The V call is TRBV2, the J call TRBJ1-1; TRBD1 matches 11 bases. Germline V gives CDR1 SNHLY, CDR2 FYNNEI. After removal of 5 bases from V and 0 bases from J, the junction contained 5 bases not matched to a gene. CDR3 length: 16 residues. This CDR3 reads CASSTRTGGMNTEAFF. The CDR3 region has the DNA TGTGCCAGCAGTACAAGGACAGGGGGCATGAACACTGAAGCTTTCTTT.

Here the CDR3 DNA reads TGTGCCAGCAGCTCAACCGGGAGGGGAAACACCATATATTTT. Protein product: CASSSTGRGNTIYF. The chain recombines TRBV5-4 with TRBJ1-3; no clear D gene. Between the trimmed V and J ends, which lost 3 bases and 4 bases, there was a span of 11 bases. This CDR3 comprises 14 residues. Germline V gene lookup returns CDR1 SGHNT and CDR2 YYREEE (reference sequence).

This chain connects TRBV6-1 to TRBJ1-5; maybe TRBD1 (5 bases). The CDR3 has 17 residues. The germline V and J ends were trimmed by 1 base and 3 bases, with 16 bases remaining between them. Germline CDR1 and CDR2: MNHNS and SASEGT. In DNA, the CDR3 is TGTGCCAGCAGTGAAGGTGCGAATCACAGGTTCAATCAGCCCCAGCATTTT. Protein: CASSEGANHRFNQPQHF.

The chain links TRBV7-2 to TRBJ1-3; D remains ambiguous. Germline loops: CDR1 SGHTA, CDR2 FQGNSA. V lost 5 bases and J 3 bases, leaving 8 bases between the germline ends. The CDR3 is 13 residues long. As DNA, the CDR3 is TGTGCCAGCAGCCAAAGCTTTGGAAACACCATATATTTT. Its protein is CASSQSFGNTIYF.

The rearrangement uses TRBV6-1 and TRBJ1-2; D is ambiguous. Germline V gene sequence: CDR1 MNHNS, CDR2 SASEGT. V lost 8 bases, J lost 2 bases, and 6 bases lay in between. The CDR3 is 11 amino acids. The CDR3 DNA is TGTGCCAGCTTTTCGAACTATGGCTACACCTTC. Protein product: CASFSNYGYTF.

This clone was counted many times. The rearrangement uses TRBV7-3 and TRBJ2-7, with unresolved D. This CDR3 spans 15 amino acids. Deletions cut 3 bases from V and 0 bases from J, with 12 bases between. CDR1 and CDR2 (germline): SGHTA, FQGTGA. The CDR3 region is CASSFLTRYSYEQYF. The CDR3 DNA follows: TGTGCCAGCAGCTTCCTTACTCGTTACTCCTACGAGCAGTACTTC.

This chain joins TRBV6-1 and TRBJ2-1; TRBD1 matches 7 bases. The germline CDR1 and CDR2 sequences are MNHNS and SASEGT. This CDR3 contains 12 residues. J gave up 6 bases and V 9 bases, and 5 bases lay outside the gene matches. CDR3 in DNA: TGTGCCAGTACCGGGACAGTCAATGAGCAGTTCTTC. Encoded protein: CASTGTVNEQFF.

This clone was observed a handful of times. The genes are TRBV15 and TRBJ1-5, with TRBD1 as a possible D gene (6 bases). Germline V gene sequence: CDR1 LNHNV, CDR2 YYDKDF (reference sequence). V gave up 3 bases and J gave up 1 base, with 10 bases separating them. The CDR3 sequence is 15 residues long. The CDR3 DNA follows: TGTGCCACCAGCAGGGAACAGGGCAGCAATCAGCCCCAGCATTTT. Residues: CATSREQGSNQPQHF. The complete variable domain, with remaining parts taken from reference TRBV15 and TRBJ1-5, reads DAMVIQNPRYQVTQFGKPVTLSCSQTLNHNVMYWYQQKSSQAPKLLFHYYDKDFNNEADTPDNFQSRRPNTSFCFLDIRSPGLGDTAMYLCATSREQGSNQPQHFGDGTRLSIL.

J is TRBJ1-5 and V is TRBV10-3; 7 bases match TRBD1. V trimming: 6 bases; J trimming: 0 bases; junction bases outside the gene matches: 8. This CDR3 contains 16 residues. The germline gives CDR1 ENHRY, CDR2 SYGVKD. CDR3 loop: CAISGRGTNSNQPQHF. In DNA form, the CDR3 reads TGTGCCATCAGCGGCAGGGGGACTAATAGCAATCAGCCCCAGCATTTT.

This rearrangement joins TRBV27 to TRBJ2-1, with 11 bases that match TRBD2. Germline CDR1 is MNHEY and CDR2 is SMNVEV (reference sequence). The CDR3 length is 17 residues. Unmatched junction bases numbered 7, after V lost 2 bases and J lost 4 bases. In DNA form, the CDR3 reads TGTGCCAGCAGTTTACGGGCCGGGACTAGCGGATACAATGAGCAGTTCTTC. This gives the protein CASSLRAGTSGYNEQFF.

The chain carries TRBV11-2 and TRBJ1-3; 7 positions match TRBD1. The CDR3 length is 16 residues. Per germline, CDR1 SGHAT and CDR2 FQNNGV. The ends lost 5 bases at V and 5 bases at J; junction bases unmatched: 12. The CDR3 sequence is CASSIGRGTERNTIYF. As DNA, the CDR3 is TGTGCCAGCAGCATAGGCCGTGGGACAGAGAGAAACACCATATATTTT.

The J gene is TRBJ1-2, the V gene TRBV5-4, with 10 bases fitting TRBD1. The CDR3 loop spans 16 amino acids. Losses at the gene ends were 2 bases for V and 5 bases for J; bases not matched to a gene: 9. Germline lookup yields CDR1 SGHNT and CDR2 YYREEE (reference sequence). CDR3: CASSLPGQGGFYGYTF. The CDR3 coding sequence is TGTGCCAGCAGCTTACCCGGACAGGGGGGGTTTTATGGCTACACCTTC.

This clone was seen only a few times. The genes are TRBV6-1 and TRBJ2-6; tentatively, D is TRBD2 (6 bases). CDR3 length equals 17 residues. Germline CDR1 and CDR2: MNHNS and SASEGT. V was shortened by 4 bases and J by 0 bases, with 13 bases between the two germline ends. The CDR3 DNA is TGTGCCAGCAGTGCCGGGGGAGGCCCCTCTGGGGCCAACGTCCTGACTTTC. It codes for CASSAGGGPSGANVLTF.

J is TRBJ2-5 and V is TRBV6-1; TRBD1 agrees at 7 bases. Germline-derived CDR1 and CDR2 are MNHNS and SASEGT. The length of the CDR3 is 16 residues. Germline trimming cut 4 bases from V and 1 base from J; bases unmatched to any gene: 9. The chain's CDR3 is CASSVLSRGSQETQYF. The CDR3 nucleotides read TGTGCCAGCAGTGTATTATCCAGGGGGAGCCAAGAGACCCAGTACTTC.

The chain carries TRBV28 and TRBJ2-7, with 12 bases lining up with TRBD2. CDR3 length: 13 residues. J gave up 4 bases and V 6 bases, and 1 base lay outside the gene matches. Germline CDR1 is MDHEN and CDR2 is SYDVKM. CDR3 in DNA: TGTGCCAGCAGGACTAGCGGGAGTTACGAGCAGTACTTC. It encodes CASRTSGSYEQYF.